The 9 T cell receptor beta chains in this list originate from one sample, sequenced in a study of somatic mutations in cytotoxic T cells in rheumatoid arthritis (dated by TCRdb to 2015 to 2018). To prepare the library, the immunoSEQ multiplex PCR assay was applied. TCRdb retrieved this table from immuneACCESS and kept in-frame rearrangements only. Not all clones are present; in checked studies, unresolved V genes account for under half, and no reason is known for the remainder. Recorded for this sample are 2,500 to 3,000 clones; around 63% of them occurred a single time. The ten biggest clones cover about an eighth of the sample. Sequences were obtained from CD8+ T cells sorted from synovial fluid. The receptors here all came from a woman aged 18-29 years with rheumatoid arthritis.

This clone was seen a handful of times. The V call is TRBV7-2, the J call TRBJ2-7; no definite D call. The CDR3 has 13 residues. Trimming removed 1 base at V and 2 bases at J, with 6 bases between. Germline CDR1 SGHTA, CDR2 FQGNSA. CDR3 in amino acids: CASSLVEAYEQYF. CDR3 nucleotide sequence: TGTGCCAGCAGCTTAGTAGAGGCCTACGAGCAGTACTTC.

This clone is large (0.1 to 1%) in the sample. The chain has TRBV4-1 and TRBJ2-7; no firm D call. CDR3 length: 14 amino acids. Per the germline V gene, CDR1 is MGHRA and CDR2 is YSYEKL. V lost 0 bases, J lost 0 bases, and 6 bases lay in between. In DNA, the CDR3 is TGCGCCAGCAGCCAAGAGGCTTTCTCCTACGAGCAGTACTTC. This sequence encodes CASSQEAFSYEQYF.

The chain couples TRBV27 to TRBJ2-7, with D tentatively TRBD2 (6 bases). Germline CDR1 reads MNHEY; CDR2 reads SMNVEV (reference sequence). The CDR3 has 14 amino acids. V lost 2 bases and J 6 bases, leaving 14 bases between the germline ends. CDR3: CASSLARVGGEQYF. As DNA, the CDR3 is TGTGCCAGCAGTTTAGCCCGGGTCGGGGGCGAGCAGTACTTC.

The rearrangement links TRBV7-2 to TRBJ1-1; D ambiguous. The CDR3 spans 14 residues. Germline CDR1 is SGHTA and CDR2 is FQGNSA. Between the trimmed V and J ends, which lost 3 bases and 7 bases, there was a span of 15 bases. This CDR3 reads CASSFYASFSEAFF. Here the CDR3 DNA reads TGTGCCAGCAGCTTCTATGCTTCCTTTAGTGAAGCTTTCTTT.

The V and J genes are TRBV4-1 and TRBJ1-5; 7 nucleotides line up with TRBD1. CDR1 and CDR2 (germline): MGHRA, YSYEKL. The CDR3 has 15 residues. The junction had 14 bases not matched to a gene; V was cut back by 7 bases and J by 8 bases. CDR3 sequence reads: CASTEEAGGWEPQHF. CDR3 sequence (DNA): TGCGCCAGCACAGAGGAGGCAGGGGGTTGGGAGCCCCAGCATTTT.

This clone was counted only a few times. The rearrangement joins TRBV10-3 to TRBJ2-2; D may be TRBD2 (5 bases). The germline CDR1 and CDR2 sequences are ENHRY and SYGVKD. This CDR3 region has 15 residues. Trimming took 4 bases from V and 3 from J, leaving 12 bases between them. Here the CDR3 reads CAISAAAADTGELFF. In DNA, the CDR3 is TGTGCCATCAGTGCAGCGGCAGCAGACACCGGGGAGCTGTTTTTT.

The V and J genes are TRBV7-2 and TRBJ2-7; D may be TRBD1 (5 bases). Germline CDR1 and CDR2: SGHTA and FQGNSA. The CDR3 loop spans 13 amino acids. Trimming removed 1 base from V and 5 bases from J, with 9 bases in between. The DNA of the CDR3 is TGTGCCAGCAGCTTAGTATCAGGGAACGAGCAGTACTTC. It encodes CASSLVSGNEQYF.

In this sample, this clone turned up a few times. CDR3 nucleotides: TGTGCCAGCAGTTACGACAGGGATCAAGAGACCCAGTACTTC. Its translation is CASSYDRDQETQYF. The chain combines TRBV5-4 with TRBJ2-5; 7 nucleotides match TRBD1. The CDR3 loop spans 14 amino acids. Germline loops: CDR1 SGHNT, CDR2 YYREEE (reference sequence). V shed 5 bases, J shed 2 bases, and the junction held 6 bases outside the gene matches.

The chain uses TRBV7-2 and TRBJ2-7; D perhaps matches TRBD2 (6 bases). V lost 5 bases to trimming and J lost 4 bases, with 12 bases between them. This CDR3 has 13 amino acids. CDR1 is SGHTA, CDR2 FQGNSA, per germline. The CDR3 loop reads CASSISRGYEQYF. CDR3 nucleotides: TGTGCCAGCAGCATTTCTCGGGGGTACGAGCAGTACTTC.